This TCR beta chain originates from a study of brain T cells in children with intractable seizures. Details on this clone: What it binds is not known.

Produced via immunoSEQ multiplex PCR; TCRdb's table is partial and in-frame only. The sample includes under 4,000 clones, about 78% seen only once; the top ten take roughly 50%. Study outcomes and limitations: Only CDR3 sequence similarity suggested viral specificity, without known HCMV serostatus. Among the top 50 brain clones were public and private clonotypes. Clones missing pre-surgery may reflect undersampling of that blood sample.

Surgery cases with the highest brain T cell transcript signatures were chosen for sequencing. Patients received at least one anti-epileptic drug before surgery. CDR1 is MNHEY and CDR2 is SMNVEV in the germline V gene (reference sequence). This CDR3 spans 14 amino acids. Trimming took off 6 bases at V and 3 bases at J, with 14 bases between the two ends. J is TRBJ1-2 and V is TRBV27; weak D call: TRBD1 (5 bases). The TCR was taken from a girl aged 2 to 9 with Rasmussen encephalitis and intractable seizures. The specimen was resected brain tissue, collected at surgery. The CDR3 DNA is TGTGCCAGCAGGCTCTCAGTAGGGGACTATGGCTACACCTTC. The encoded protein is CASRLSVGDYGYTF.